This record concerns one T cell receptor (beta chain) sequence. Its antigen is as yet unknown. Patients aged 18 to 65 with hyperthyroidism were newly diagnosed, with duration under 2 months. This CDR3 spans 13 amino acids. The V gene lost 1 base and the J gene lost 6 bases, with 7 bases spanning the gap. Germline loops: CDR1 MDHEN, CDR2 SYDVKM. The investigators amplified TCR beta CDR3 regions from RNA transcripts. HTBI primers were the set used in a first-round RT-PCR of the TCR CDR3. TCRdb redid the calling of the multiplex PCR reads with MiXCR, one entry per CDR3 protein. The profile shows 280,000 or so distinct CDR3 sequences, roughly 15% of them singletons. This specimen comes from a study of T cells in Graves' hyperthyroidism and ophthalmopathy. Study overall: Peripheral blood samples were taken at initial diagnosis, prior to any treatment. General observations from the study: Clonotypes that were expanded in thyroid above 0.001 mostly appeared in blood too. Ophthalmopathy cases were set apart from stable hyperthyroidism by a 13 V-J model.

This sequence joins TRBV28 and TRBJ1-3, with D unresolved. The sample consisted of blood. The TCR originated in a woman aged 50 to 65 with Graves' hyperthyroidism that later progressed to Graves' ophthalmopathy. The CDR3 here is CASSLLRANTIYF. The CDR3 bases are TGTGCCAGCAGTTTATTAAGGGCAAACACCATATATTTT. The full variable domain, rest sourced from reference TRBV28 and TRBJ1-3, is DVKVTQSSRYLVKRTGEKVFLECVQDMDHENMFWYRQDPGLGLRLIYFSYDVKMKEKGDIPEGYSVSREKKERFSLILESASTNQTSMYLCASSLLRANTIYFGEGSWLTVV.